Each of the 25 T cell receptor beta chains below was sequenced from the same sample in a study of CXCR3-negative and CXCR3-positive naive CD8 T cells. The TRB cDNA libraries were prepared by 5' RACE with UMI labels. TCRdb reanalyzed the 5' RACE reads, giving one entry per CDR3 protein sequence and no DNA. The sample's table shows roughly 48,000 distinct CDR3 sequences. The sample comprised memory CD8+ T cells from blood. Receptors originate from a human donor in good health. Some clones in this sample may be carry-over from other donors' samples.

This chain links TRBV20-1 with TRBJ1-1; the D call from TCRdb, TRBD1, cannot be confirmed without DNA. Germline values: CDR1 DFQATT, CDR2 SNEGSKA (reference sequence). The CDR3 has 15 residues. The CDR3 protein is CSATGQEGVNTEAFF.

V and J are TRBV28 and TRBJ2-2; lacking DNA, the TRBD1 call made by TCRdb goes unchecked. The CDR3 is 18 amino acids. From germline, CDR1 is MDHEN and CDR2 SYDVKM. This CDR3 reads CASSLTGQGSYGGGELFF.

Here the CDR3 reads CSVEGAAGELFF. This chain connects TRBV29-1 to TRBJ2-2. Per the germline V gene, CDR1 is SQVTM and CDR2 is ANQGSEA. The CDR3 has 12 amino acids.

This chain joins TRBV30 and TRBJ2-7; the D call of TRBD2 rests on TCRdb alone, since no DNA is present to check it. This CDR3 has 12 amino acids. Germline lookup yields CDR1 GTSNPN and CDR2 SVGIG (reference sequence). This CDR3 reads CAWSPGGGEQYF.

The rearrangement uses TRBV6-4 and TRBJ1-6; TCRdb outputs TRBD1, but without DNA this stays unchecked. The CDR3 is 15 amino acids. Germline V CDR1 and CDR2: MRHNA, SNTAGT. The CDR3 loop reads CASSVGAGGQSPLHF.

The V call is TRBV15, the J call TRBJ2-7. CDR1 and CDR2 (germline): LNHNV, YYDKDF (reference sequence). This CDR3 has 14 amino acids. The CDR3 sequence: CATSRVGSSYEQYF. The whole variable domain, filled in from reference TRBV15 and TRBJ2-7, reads DAMVIQNPRYQVTQFGKPVTLSCSQTLNHNVMYWYQQKSSQAPKLLFHYYDKDFNNEADTPDNFQSRRPNTSFCFLDIRSPGLGDTAMYLCATSRVGSSYEQYFGPGTRLTVT.

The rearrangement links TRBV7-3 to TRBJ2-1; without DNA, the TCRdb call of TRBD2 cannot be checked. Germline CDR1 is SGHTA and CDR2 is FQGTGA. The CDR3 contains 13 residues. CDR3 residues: CASSPLGLIIEFF.

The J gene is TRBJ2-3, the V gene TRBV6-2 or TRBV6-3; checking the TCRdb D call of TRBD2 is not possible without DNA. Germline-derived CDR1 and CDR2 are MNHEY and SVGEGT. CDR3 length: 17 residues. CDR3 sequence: CASSYAEGDYSTDTQYF.

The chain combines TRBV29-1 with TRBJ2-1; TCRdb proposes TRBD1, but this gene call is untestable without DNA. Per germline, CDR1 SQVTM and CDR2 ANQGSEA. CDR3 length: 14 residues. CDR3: CSAEGQGHYNEQFF.

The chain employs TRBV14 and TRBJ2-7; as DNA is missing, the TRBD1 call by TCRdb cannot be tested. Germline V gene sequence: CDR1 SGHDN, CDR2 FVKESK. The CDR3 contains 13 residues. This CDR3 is CASSPTRVGEQYF.

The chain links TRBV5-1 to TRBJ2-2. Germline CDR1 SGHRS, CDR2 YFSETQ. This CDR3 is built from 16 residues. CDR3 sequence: CASREFQTANTGELFF.

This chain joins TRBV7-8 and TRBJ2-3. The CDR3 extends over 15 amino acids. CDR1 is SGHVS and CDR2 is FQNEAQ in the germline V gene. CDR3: CASNFGLTNTDTQYF.

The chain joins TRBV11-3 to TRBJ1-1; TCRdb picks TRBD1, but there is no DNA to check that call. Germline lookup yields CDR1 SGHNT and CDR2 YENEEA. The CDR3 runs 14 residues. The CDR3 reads CASSLMGANTEAFF. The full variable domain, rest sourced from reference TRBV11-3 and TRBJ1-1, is EAGVVQSPRYKIIEKKQPVAFWCNPISGHNTLYWYLQNLGQGPELLIRYENEEAVDDSQLPKDRFSAERLKGVDSTLKIQPAELGDSAVYLCASSLMGANTEAFFGQGTRLTVV.

The CDR3 protein is CASSPRPSGGDIGNTIYF. The chain joins TRBV11-2 to TRBJ1-3; TCRdb's D call of TRBD1 is untestable without DNA. The CDR3 extends over 18 amino acids. CDR1 and CDR2 from the germline V gene are SGHAT and FQNNGV.

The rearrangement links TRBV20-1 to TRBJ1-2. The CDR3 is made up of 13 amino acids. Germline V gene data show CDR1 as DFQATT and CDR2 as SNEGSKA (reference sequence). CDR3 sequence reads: CSARDPEGGGYTF.

The CDR3 sequence is CASSIEDSFGTEAFF. J is TRBJ1-1 and V is TRBV19; TCRdb's D gene call, TRBD1, goes unchecked for lack of DNA. This CDR3 is built from 15 residues. Germline lookup yields CDR1 LNHDA and CDR2 SQIVND (reference sequence).

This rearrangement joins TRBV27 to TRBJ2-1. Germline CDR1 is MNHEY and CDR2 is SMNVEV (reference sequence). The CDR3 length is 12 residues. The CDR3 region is CASSFSISEQFF.

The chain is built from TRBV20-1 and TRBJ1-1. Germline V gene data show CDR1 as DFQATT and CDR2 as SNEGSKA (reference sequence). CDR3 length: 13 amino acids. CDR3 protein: CSARALWVTEAFF.

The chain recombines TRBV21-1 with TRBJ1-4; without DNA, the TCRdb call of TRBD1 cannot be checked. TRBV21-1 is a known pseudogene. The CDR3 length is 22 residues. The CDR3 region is CASSKTHRDPTIFQIEGVKLFF.

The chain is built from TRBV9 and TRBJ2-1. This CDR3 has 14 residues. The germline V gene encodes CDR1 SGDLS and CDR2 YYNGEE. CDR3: CASSVGSGYNEQFF.

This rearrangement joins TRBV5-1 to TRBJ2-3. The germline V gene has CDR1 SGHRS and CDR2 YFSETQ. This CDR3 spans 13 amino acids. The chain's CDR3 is CASSLVGADTQYF.

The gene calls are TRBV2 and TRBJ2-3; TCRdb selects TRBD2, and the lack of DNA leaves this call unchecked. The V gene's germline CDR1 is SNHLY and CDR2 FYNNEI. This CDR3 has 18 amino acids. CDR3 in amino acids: CASSHPSGLAGNQHTQYF.

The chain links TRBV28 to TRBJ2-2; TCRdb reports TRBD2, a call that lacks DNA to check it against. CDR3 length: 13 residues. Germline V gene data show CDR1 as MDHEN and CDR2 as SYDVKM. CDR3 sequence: CASSLGPLAELFF.

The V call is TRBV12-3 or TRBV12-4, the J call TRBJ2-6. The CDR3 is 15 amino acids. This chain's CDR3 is CASGTRDSGANVLTF.

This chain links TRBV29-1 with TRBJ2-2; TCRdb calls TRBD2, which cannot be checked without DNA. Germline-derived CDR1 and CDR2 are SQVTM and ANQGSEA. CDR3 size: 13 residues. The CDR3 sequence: CSINLGRVGELFF.